This T cell receptor (beta chain) was sequenced for a study of cytomegalovirus exposure and HLA in healthy donors. 60 Vbeta and 13 Jbeta primers were used in PCR. Produced via immunoSEQ multiplex PCR; TCRdb's table is partial and in-frame only. The sample carries approximately 220,000 clones, more than 80% recorded once. The CDR3 runs to 13 residues. Germline values: CDR1 SEHNR, CDR2 FQNEAQ (reference sequence). V lost 2 bases, J lost 2 bases, and 6 bases lay in between. V and J are TRBV7-9 and TRBJ2-5; D is ambiguous. This clonotype was obtained from a man younger than 40 in good health and CMV-seronegative. Sequencing was done on a sample of PBMCs. The CDR3 sequence: CASSLTAQETQYF. CDR3 in DNA: TGTGCCAGCAGCTTAACCGCGCAAGAGACCCAGTACTTC.